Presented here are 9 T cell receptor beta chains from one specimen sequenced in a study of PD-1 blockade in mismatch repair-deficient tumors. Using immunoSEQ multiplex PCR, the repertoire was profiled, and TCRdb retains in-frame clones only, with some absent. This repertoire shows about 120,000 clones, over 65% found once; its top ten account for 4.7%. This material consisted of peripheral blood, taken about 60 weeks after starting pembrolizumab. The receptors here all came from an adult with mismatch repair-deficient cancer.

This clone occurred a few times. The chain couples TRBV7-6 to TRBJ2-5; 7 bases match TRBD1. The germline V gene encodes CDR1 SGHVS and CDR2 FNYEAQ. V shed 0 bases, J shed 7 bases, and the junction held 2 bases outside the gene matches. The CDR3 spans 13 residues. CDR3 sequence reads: CASSLAQGVTQYF. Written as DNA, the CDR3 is TGTGCCAGCAGCTTAGCCCAGGGGGTGACCCAGTACTTC.

The DNA for the CDR3 is TGTGCCAGCAGCTTTACAGAGGATGGTGGCTACACCTTC. The encoded protein is CASSFTEDGGYTF. The rearrangement joins TRBV7-2 to TRBJ1-2; D is uncertain. The V gene's germline CDR1 is SGHTA and CDR2 FQGNSA. The CDR3 runs 13 residues. The V and J ends lost 3 bases and 7 bases respectively, with 12 bases between them.

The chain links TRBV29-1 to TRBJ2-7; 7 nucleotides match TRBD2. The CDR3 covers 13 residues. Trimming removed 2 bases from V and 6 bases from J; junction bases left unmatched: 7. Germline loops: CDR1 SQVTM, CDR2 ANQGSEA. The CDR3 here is CSVEWREKSEQYF. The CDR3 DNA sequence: TGCAGCGTTGAATGGCGGGAGAAGAGCGAGCAGTACTTC.

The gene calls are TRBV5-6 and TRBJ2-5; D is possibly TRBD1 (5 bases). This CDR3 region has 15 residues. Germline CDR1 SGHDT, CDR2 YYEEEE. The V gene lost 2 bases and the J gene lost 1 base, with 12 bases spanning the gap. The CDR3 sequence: CASSFRVPGQETQYF. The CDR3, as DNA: TGTGCCAGCAGCTTCAGGGTCCCCGGCCAAGAGACCCAGTACTTC.

CDR3 coding DNA: TGTGCCAGCAGTTCGGAGACAGATGGCAATCAGCCCCAGCATTTT. Residues: CASSSETDGNQPQHF. The J gene is TRBJ1-5, the V gene TRBV27; tentative D call: TRBD1 (5 bases). V gave up 4 bases and J gave up 2 bases, with 12 bases separating them. The CDR3 runs 15 residues. Germline values: CDR1 MNHEY, CDR2 SMNVEV (reference sequence).

CDR3 region: CASSSRDSRTDTQYF. The CDR3, as DNA: TGTGCCAGCAGCTCCAGGGATTCCCGCACAGATACGCAGTATTTT. This chain connects TRBV5-4 to TRBJ2-3; the D gene is possibly TRBD1 (5 bases). V dropped 3 bases and J dropped 1 base, with 12 bases sitting between them. This CDR3 comprises 15 residues. Germline V gene sequence: CDR1 SGHNT, CDR2 YYREEE (reference sequence).

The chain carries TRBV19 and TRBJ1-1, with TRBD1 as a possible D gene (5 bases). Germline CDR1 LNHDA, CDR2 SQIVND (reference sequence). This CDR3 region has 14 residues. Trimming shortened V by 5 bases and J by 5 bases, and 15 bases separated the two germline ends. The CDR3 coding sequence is TGTGCCAGTAGTTTCCAGGGACTTCGAACTGAAGCTTTCTTT. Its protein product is CASSFQGLRTEAFF.

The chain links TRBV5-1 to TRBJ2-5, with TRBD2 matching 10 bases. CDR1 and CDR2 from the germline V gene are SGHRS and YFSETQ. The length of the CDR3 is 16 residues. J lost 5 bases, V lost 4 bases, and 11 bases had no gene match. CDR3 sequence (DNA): TGCGCCAGCAGCCTGGGACTAGCGCCAAGCGGCGAGACCCAGTACTTC. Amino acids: CASSLGLAPSGETQYF. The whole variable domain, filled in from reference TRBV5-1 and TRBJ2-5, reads KAGVTQTPRYLIKTRGQQVTLSCSPISGHRSVSWYQQTPGQGLQFLFEYFSETQRNKGNFPGRFSGRQFSNSRSEMNVSTLELGDSALYLCASSLGLAPSGETQYFGPGTRLLVL.

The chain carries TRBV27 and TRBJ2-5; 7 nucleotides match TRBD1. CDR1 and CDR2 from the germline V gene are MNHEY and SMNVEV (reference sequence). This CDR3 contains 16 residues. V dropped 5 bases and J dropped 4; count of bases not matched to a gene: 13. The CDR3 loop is CASSPSTGSVGETQYF. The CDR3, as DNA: TGTGCCAGCAGTCCATCGACAGGGTCGGTTGGAGAGACCCAGTACTTC.